This T cell receptor beta chain was recovered during a study of OX40 agonist ivuxolimab in advanced cancers. Autoimmune disease history or systemic immunosuppression excluded patients. The CDR3 contains 15 residues. From germline, CDR1 is MNHEY and CDR2 SMNVEV (reference sequence). V was shortened by 1 base and J by 0 bases, with 9 bases between the two germline ends. Produced via immunoSEQ multiplex PCR; TCRdb's table is partial and in-frame only. The table shows roughly 100,000 clones, with approximately 95% occurring only once. Material: CD4+ or CD8+ T cells sorted from blood, obtained in a trial of the OX40 agonist ivuxolimab. This chain joins TRBV27 and TRBJ1-1; no firm D call. The source is an adult with an advanced solid tumor such as melanoma, head and neck, liver or kidney cancer. The CDR3 protein is CASSLYREMNTEAFF. CDR3 sequence (DNA): TGTGCCAGCAGTTTATATAGGGAAATGAACACTGAAGCTTTCTTT.